These 22 T cell receptor beta chains share one sample of origin, sequenced in a study of blood T cell repertoires in COVID-19. Profiled with immunoSEQ multiplex PCR; TCRdb holds only in-frame clones, not every one. The table records over 90,000 clones, approximately 81% of them present only once. Sequenced: peripheral blood. These receptors originate from a man between 60 and 70 years old with acute or convalescent COVID-19.

The J gene is TRBJ1-2, the V gene TRBV7-9; 11 nucleotides match TRBD1. Germline CDR1 is SEHNR and CDR2 is FQNEAQ (reference sequence). Trimming at V came to 7 bases and at J to 6 bases, leaving 7 bases not matched to a gene. CDR3 length equals 14 residues. The CDR3 DNA reads TGTGCCAGCACCCGTGGACAGGGGGCAGATGGCTACACCTTC. Protein: CASTRGQGADGYTF.

The V gene is TRBV6-6, the J gene TRBJ2-7, with D perhaps matching TRBD1 (5 bases). Between the trimmed V and J ends, which lost 5 bases and 2 bases, there was a span of 16 bases. The CDR3 has 15 amino acids. CDR1 and CDR2 from the germline V gene are MNHNY and SVGAGI (reference sequence). CDR3 loop: CASSPPTELTYEQYF. The CDR3 coding sequence is TGTGCCAGCAGTCCCCCGACAGAGTTAACCTACGAGCAGTACTTC.

J is TRBJ2-2 and V is TRBV6-5, with D possibly TRBD2 on 5 matching bases. Trimming stripped 6 bases from V and 7 bases from J, with 9 bases between. This CDR3 region has 12 residues. Germline-derived CDR1 and CDR2 are MNHEY and SVGAGI. For the CDR3, the DNA is TGTGCCAGCAGCCGGACTGGCGGGGAGCTGTTTTTT. Its protein is CASSRTGGELFF.

A few counts support this clone. The V call is TRBV7-2, the J call TRBJ1-6; no reliable D call. The V end was cut by 1 base, the J end by 6 bases, with 10 bases between. CDR3 length equals 15 residues. Germline V gene data show CDR1 as SGHTA and CDR2 as FQGNSA. CDR3 nucleotide sequence: TGTGCCAGCAGCTTAGGGCAGATTCCTAATTCACCCCTCCACTTT. Translating it yields CASSLGQIPNSPLHF.

The CDR3 coding sequence is TGTGCCAGCAGTTACTTCCAGGGCAATCAGCCCCAGCATTTT. Translated: CASSYFQGNQPQHF. The rearrangement uses TRBV6-2 or TRBV6-3 and TRBJ1-5, with unresolved D. This CDR3 region has 14 residues. Trimming cost V 1 base and J 2 bases, with 6 bases left between them. Germline-derived CDR1 and CDR2 are MNHEY and SVGEGT.

The V call is TRBV6-5, the J call TRBJ1-5; TRBD1 matches at 8 bases. There are 15 residues in the CDR3. With 4 bases clipped from V and 4 bases from J, the junction kept 6 bases outside the gene matches. Germline-derived CDR1 and CDR2 are MNHEY and SVGAGI. CDR3 in amino acids: CASSSLRQGNQPQHF. The CDR3 nucleotides read TGTGCCAGCAGTTCTCTCAGACAGGGGAATCAGCCCCAGCATTTT.

This clone has more than one count but fewer than ten. The chain recombines TRBV7-9 with TRBJ2-1, with D possibly matching TRBD2 (6 bases). CDR1 and CDR2 (germline): SEHNR, FQNEAQ (reference sequence). The CDR3 extends over 13 amino acids. Trimming removed 3 bases from V and 10 bases from J, with 13 bases in between. The CDR3 is CASSFRTKIEQFF. CDR3 DNA: TGTGCCAGCAGCTTCCGGACTAAGATCGAGCAGTTCTTC. The complete variable domain, with remaining parts taken from reference TRBV7-9 and TRBJ2-1, reads DTGVSQNPRHKITKRGQNVTFRCDPISEHNRLYWYRQTLGQGPEFLTYFQNEAQLEKSRLLSDRFSAERPKGSFSTLEIQRTEQGDSAMYLCASSFRTKIEQFFGPGTRLTVL.

The chain employs TRBV11-2 and TRBJ2-3; no clear D. The germline gives CDR1 SGHAT, CDR2 FQNNGV. V dropped 3 bases and J dropped 0 bases, with 10 bases sitting between them. The CDR3 sequence is 15 residues long. The DNA of the CDR3 is TGTGCCAGCAGCTTTAGTCAAACCAGCACAGATACGCAGTATTTT. Protein: CASSFSQTSTDTQYF.

The V gene is TRBV7-8, the J gene TRBJ2-3, with D possibly TRBD2 on 6 matching bases. Germline V gives CDR1 SGHVS, CDR2 FQNEAQ. CDR3 length equals 17 residues. V lost 5 bases and J lost 2, with 20 bases in between. In DNA form, the CDR3 reads TGTGCCAGCAGCGTAATATCGGGACTGACAGTCACAGATACGCAGTATTTT. As protein: CASSVISGLTVTDTQYF.

The gene calls are TRBV6-5 and TRBJ1-1; D is possibly TRBD1 (6 bases). The germline V and J ends were trimmed by 10 bases and 1 base, with 16 bases remaining between them. Germline CDR1 MNHEY, CDR2 SVGAGI. CDR3 length: 14 amino acids. The DNA of the CDR3 is TGTGCCACCTCGCTACAGGGAAGGAACACTGAAGCTTTCTTT. Protein product: CATSLQGRNTEAFF.

The rearrangement links TRBV3-1 (or the pseudogene TRBV3-2) to TRBJ1-1, with a tentative D call TRBD1 (5 bases). CDR1 is LGHDT, CDR2 YNNKEL, per germline (reference sequence). The CDR3 totals 15 residues. The ends were cut back, 4 bases at V and 4 bases at J, with 16 bases in the middle. The CDR3 DNA follows: TGTGCCAGCAGCCCTTTAGCAGGGTCGGTCACTGAAGCTTTCTTT. Its translation: CASSPLAGSVTEAFF.

Only one count was recorded for this clone. The chain uses TRBV7-2 and TRBJ1-2; 9 bases map to TRBD1. Germline CDR1 is SGHTA and CDR2 is FQGNSA. V shed 6 bases, J shed 1 base, and the junction held 6 bases outside the gene matches. The CDR3 length is 15 residues. DNA for the CDR3: TGTGCCAGCAGGCAACAGGGGGCTGGTAACTATGGCTACACCTTC. It encodes CASRQQGAGNYGYTF.

V usage is TRBV6-5 and J usage is TRBJ2-2, with 9 bases aligning to TRBD1. Trimming cost V 5 bases and J 7 bases; bases outside gene matches: 5. Germline-derived CDR1 and CDR2 are MNHEY and SVGAGI. The CDR3 extends over 14 amino acids. The CDR3 spells CASSPGTGRGELFF. In nucleotides, the CDR3 is TGTGCCAGCAGTCCCGGGACAGGGCGCGGGGAGCTGTTTTTT.

This clone was observed at least ten times. The V gene is TRBV27, the J gene TRBJ2-3; D may be TRBD2 (6 bases). Germline CDR1 reads MNHEY; CDR2 reads SMNVEV (reference sequence). Between the trimmed V and J ends, which lost 4 bases and 2 bases, there was a span of 10 bases. There are 14 residues in the CDR3. The CDR3 DNA reads as TGTGCCAGCAGTTACCGGGGGATCACAGATACGCAGTATTTT. As protein: CASSYRGITDTQYF.

The chain recombines TRBV5-6 with TRBJ2-7, with D possibly matching TRBD1 (6 bases). Trimming shortened V by 4 bases and J by 7 bases, and 21 bases separated the two germline ends. CDR1 is SGHDT and CDR2 is YYEEEE in the germline V gene. The CDR3 loop spans 15 amino acids. The CDR3 here is CASSGTGTKGEEQYF. The CDR3 nucleotides read TGTGCCAGCAGCGGGACCGGGACAAAGGGGGAAGAGCAGTACTTC.

The chain recombines TRBV21-1 with TRBJ2-5; the tabulated D call, TRBD1, remains unverified against the DNA. TRBV21-1 is a pseudogene segment. The CDR3 sequence is 13 residues long. The CDR3 sequence: CASGDREQETQYF. Here the CDR3 DNA reads TGTGCCAGCGGGGACAGGGAACAAGAGACCCAGTACTTC.

The V and J genes are TRBV10-1 and TRBJ2-2; the D gene is possibly TRBD2 (5 bases). In germline, CDR1 is WNHNN, CDR2 SYGVQD (reference sequence). The CDR3 contains 14 residues. Trimming cost V 6 bases and J 3 bases, with 11 bases left between them. DNA for the CDR3: TGCGCCAGCAGCCTAGGACTGTACACCGGGGAGCTGTTTTTT. Its translation: CASSLGLYTGELFF.

The J gene is TRBJ1-2, the V gene TRBV19, with no clear D. In germline, CDR1 is LNHDA, CDR2 SQIVND (reference sequence). The CDR3 totals 15 residues. V was shortened by 5 bases and J by 4 bases, with 17 bases between the two germline ends. The CDR3 spells CASSQIPTVFYGYTF. CDR3 sequence (DNA): TGTGCCAGTAGTCAAATCCCCACAGTTTTCTATGGCTACACCTTC. Full variable domain (rest looked up from reference TRBV19 and TRBJ1-2): DGGITQSPKYLFRKEGQNVTLSCEQNLNHDAMYWYRQDPGQGLRLIYYSQIVNDFQKGDIAEGYSVSREKKESFPLTVTSAQKNPTAFYLCASSQIPTVFYGYTFGSGTRLTVV.

This clone was counted a few times. This chain links TRBV5-1 with TRBJ2-2; unclear D gene. The CDR3 is 14 amino acids. Germline lookup yields CDR1 SGHRS and CDR2 YFSETQ. Trimming removed 0 bases at V and 8 bases at J, with 11 bases between. CDR3: CASSLVYVAGELFF. CDR3 nucleotide sequence: TGCGCCAGCAGCTTGGTTTATGTTGCGGGGGAGCTGTTTTTT.

The chain links TRBV5-1 to TRBJ1-6; the match to TRBD1 covers 12 bases. Trimming removed 0 bases from V and 10 bases from J; junction bases left unmatched: 2. The V gene's germline CDR1 is SGHRS and CDR2 YFSETQ. This CDR3 has 15 residues. CDR3 sequence: CASSLEGQGASPLHF. CDR3 sequence (DNA): TGCGCCAGCAGCTTGGAGGGACAGGGGGCCTCACCCCTCCACTTT. The variable domain in full, completed from reference TRBV5-1 and TRBJ1-6, reads KAGVTQTPRYLIKTRGQQVTLSCSPISGHRSVSWYQQTPGQGLQFLFEYFSETQRNKGNFPGRFSGRQFSNSRSEMNVSTLELGDSALYLCASSLEGQGASPLHFGNGTRLTVT.

The chain combines TRBV4-1 with TRBJ2-3; TRBD2 matches at 7 bases. Trimming took 1 base from V and 0 from J; bases not matched to a gene: 7. Germline V CDR1 and CDR2: MGHRA, YSYEKL. The CDR3 extends over 17 amino acids. The CDR3 DNA sequence: TGCGCCAGCAGCCAAGGAGTAGGGCGGGGGAGCACAGATACGCAGTATTTT. It specifies CASSQGVGRGSTDTQYF.

V gene TRBV9 combines with J gene TRBJ1-2; tentative D call: TRBD1 (6 bases). The CDR3 covers 13 residues. V was pared by 1 base and J by 8 bases, with 12 bases between. The germline V gene encodes CDR1 SGDLS and CDR2 YYNGEE. The CDR3, as DNA: TGTGCCAGCAGCGTACTTGGGGGCAACGGCTACACCTTC. Protein product: CASSVLGGNGYTF.